The T cell receptor (beta chain) under discussion was sequenced for a study of blood T cell repertoires in COVID-19. Study-wide context: Whether acute or convalescent, the COVID-19 samples came from the United States, Italy and Spain. The cDNA or gDNA used as material had been derived from T cells, B-cell-depleted T cells, or PBMCs.

V gave up 6 bases and J gave up 5 bases; unmatched junction bases: 3. This CDR3 region has 12 residues. The germline CDR1 and CDR2 sequences are MNHEY and SVGAGI. Produced via immunoSEQ multiplex PCR; TCRdb's table is partial and in-frame only. This table holds approximately 340,000 clones, more than 70% found once. Input material: peripheral blood. The TCR sequence derives from a man aged 25-45 years with active or convalescent COVID-19. This chain connects TRBV6-5 to TRBJ1-1, with 7 positions matching TRBD1. CDR3 in amino acids: CASRDRETEAFF. In DNA, the CDR3 is TGTGCCAGCAGAGACAGGGAAACTGAAGCTTTCTTT.